This T cell receptor (beta chain) was obtained from a study of T cell repertoires in cytomegalovirus infection. Study at large: Through public TCR beta signatures, both CMV infection and matching HLA type were indicated.

MiXCR, run by TCRdb on the reads, gives a single entry per CDR3 protein. The table includes approximately 170,000 distinct CDR3 sequences, roughly 15% detected once. Findings of the study overall: Accumulated public TCR beta family frequency recognized individuals carrying CMV together with the relevant HLA. The ex vivo response was dominated by HLA-C-restricted CMV-specific TCR beta clonotypes.

Turning to this clonotype: What it binds is unknown.

Germline V gene sequence: CDR1 SGHRS, CDR2 YFSETQ. V dropped 5 bases and J dropped 0 bases, with 12 bases sitting between them. The CDR3 extends over 14 amino acids. The V and J genes are TRBV5-1 and TRBJ2-7, with D unresolved. The clonotype comes from a human donor in good health (CMV status not recorded). Some clones in this sample may be carry-over from other donors' samples. The source material was CD8+ T cells from PBMCs. As DNA, the CDR3 is TGCGCCAGCAGGTTGACAATTCCCTCCTACGAGCAGTACTTC. Translated: CASRLTIPSYEQYF.